These 30 T cell receptor beta chains were all obtained from the same sample, sequenced in a study of cytomegalovirus exposure and HLA in healthy donors. Vbeta (60) and Jbeta (13) primers were used in the PCR. TCRdb keeps only in-frame clones here, not all; method: immunoSEQ multiplex PCR. The repertoire holds 200,000 to 250,000 clones, with 60% to 80% as singletons. Sequenced sample: PBMCs. The receptors derive from a woman under 40 in good health and CMV-seronegative.

This clone occurred a few times. The V and J genes are TRBV2 and TRBJ2-2, with D perhaps matching TRBD1 (5 bases). The length of the CDR3 is 14 residues. CDR1 and CDR2 from the germline V gene are SNHLY and FYNNEI. Trimming took 0 bases from V and 4 from J, leaving 6 bases between them. The DNA for the CDR3 is TGTGCCAGCAGTGAAGCAGGGGCCACCGGGGAGCTGTTTTTT. As protein: CASSEAGATGELFF.

Only a few counts were recorded for this clone. The rearrangement uses TRBV6-1 and TRBJ2-5; perhaps TRBD2 as D (6 bases). The CDR3 runs 13 residues. Trimming shortened V by 5 bases and J by 5 bases, and 12 bases separated the two germline ends. CDR1 is MNHNS, CDR2 SASEGT, per germline. The CDR3 nucleotides read TGTGCCAGCAGTTTGACTAGTCAGGAGACCCAGTACTTC. Residues: CASSLTSQETQYF.

V and J are TRBV11-3 and TRBJ1-2; D not certain. The germline V and J ends were trimmed by 5 bases and 8 bases, with 12 bases remaining between them. Per germline, CDR1 SGHNT and CDR2 YENEEA. The CDR3 totals 12 residues. CDR3 coding DNA: TGTGCCAGCAGCCCCCTGGTCGGGGGCTACACCTTC. Its protein is CASSPLVGGYTF.

The rearrangement joins TRBV29-1 to TRBJ1-2, with 8 bases that match TRBD1. Germline lookup yields CDR1 SQVTM and CDR2 ANQGSEA. The CDR3 is 11 residues long. J lost 5 bases, V lost 8 bases, and 4 bases had no gene match. This CDR3 reads CSHRGAYGYTF. In DNA, the CDR3 is TGCAGCCACAGGGGGGCGTATGGCTACACCTTC.

V is TRBV18 and J is TRBJ1-2, with 9 bases aligning to TRBD1. The junction had 3 bases not matched to a gene; V was cut back by 3 bases and J by 7 bases. The CDR3 consists of 13 residues. Germline values: CDR1 KGHSH, CDR2 LQKENI. This CDR3 is CASSPMGQGGYTF. CDR3 in DNA: TGTGCCAGCTCACCCATGGGACAGGGTGGCTACACCTTC.

This sequence joins TRBV9 and TRBJ1-4, with D possibly TRBD1 on 5 matching bases. The CDR3 length is 16 residues. Germline CDR1 is SGDLS and CDR2 is YYNGEE. V was trimmed by 0 bases and J by 6 bases, leaving 15 bases between them. In nucleotides, the CDR3 is TGTGCCAGCAGCGTAGGGGCAAGCGGGGGGGATGAAAAACTGTTTTTT. It translates to CASSVGASGGDEKLFF.

The CDR3 nucleotides read TGTGCCTGGAGTGTACGAAGGCGTTTTTCAGGGACTTACTACAATGAGCAGTTCTTC. It is translated as CAWSVRRRFSGTYYNEQFF. V is TRBV30 and J is TRBJ2-1; D is perhaps TRBD2 (6 bases). CDR1 and CDR2 from the germline V gene are GTSNPN and SVGIG (reference sequence). Trimming took off 0 bases at V and 3 bases at J, with 24 bases between the two ends. The CDR3 totals 19 residues.

This clone was detected only once. The chain recombines TRBV10-3 with TRBJ2-7, with 10 bases aligning to TRBD2. Trimming took 5 bases from V and 2 from J; bases not matched to a gene: 6. Germline values: CDR1 ENHRY, CDR2 SYGVKD. The CDR3 is made up of 15 amino acids. CDR3 DNA: TGTGCCATCAGTTCCGGGACTAGCGAAACCTACGAGCAGTACTTC. Residues: CAISSGTSETYEQYF.

The V call is TRBV5-8, the J call TRBJ2-2, with 14 bases identical to TRBD2. The CDR3 contains 15 residues. Germline V gene data show CDR1 as SGHTS and CDR2 as YDEGEE. The junction had 2 bases not matched to a gene; V was cut back by 4 bases and J by 6 bases. CDR3 DNA sequence: TGTGCCAGCAGCCAGGGACTAGCGGGAGCCGGGGAGCTGTTTTTT. It is translated as CASSQGLAGAGELFF. Full variable domain (missing parts from reference TRBV5-8 and TRBJ2-2): EAGVTQSPTHLIKTRGQQATLRCSPISGHTSVYWYQQALGLGLQFLLWYDEGEERNRGNFPPRFSGRQFPNYSSELNVNALELEDSALYLCASSQGLAGAGELFFGEGSRLTVL.

The V and J genes are TRBV19 and TRBJ1-3; weak D call: TRBD1 (5 bases). V was trimmed by 8 bases and J by 2 bases, leaving 13 bases between them. The CDR3 extends over 14 amino acids. Germline loops: CDR1 LNHDA, CDR2 SQIVND (reference sequence). The CDR3 loop is CASHRGGTGNTIYF. The CDR3 region has the DNA TGTGCCAGTCACCGGGGGGGGACTGGAAACACCATATATTTT.

The V gene is TRBV19, the J gene TRBJ2-1; TRBD2 matches at 9 bases. V shed 9 bases, J shed 7 bases, and the junction held 10 bases outside the gene matches. Looked up from germline, CDR1 is LNHDA and CDR2 is SQIVND (reference sequence). The CDR3 runs to 14 residues. The CDR3 nucleotides read TGTGCCAGCTCCCGCGGGGGGGCGCGGAATGAGCAGTTCTTC. Its protein product is CASSRGGARNEQFF.

The V and J genes are TRBV18 and TRBJ2-1; 8 nucleotides line up with TRBD2. This CDR3 spans 15 amino acids. Looked up from germline, CDR1 is KGHSH and CDR2 is LQKENI. J lost 9 bases, V lost 2 bases, and 9 bases had no gene match. The CDR3: CASSPGWTSSGEQFF. DNA of the CDR3: TGTGCCAGCTCACCAGGGTGGACTAGCTCCGGTGAGCAGTTCTTC.

J is TRBJ2-7 and V is TRBV15; 8 bases match TRBD2. The V segment lost 5 bases and the J segment 7 bases; nucleotides outside the gene matches: 10. Looked up from germline, CDR1 is LNHNV and CDR2 is YYDKDF (reference sequence). This CDR3 has 14 amino acids. CDR3 nucleotides: TGTGCCACCAGCCCGGGAGGGGATGCCCAAGAGCAGTACTTC. It specifies CATSPGGDAQEQYF.

This chain joins TRBV11-3 and TRBJ2-7; 16 bases agree with TRBD2. The CDR3 runs to 15 residues. The germline V gene has CDR1 SGHNT and CDR2 YENEEA. V gave up 5 bases and J gave up 4 bases; unmatched junction bases: 2. The CDR3 region is CASSPGLAGGYEQYF. The CDR3 DNA follows: TGTGCCAGCAGCCCGGGACTAGCGGGGGGGTACGAGCAGTACTTC.

This clone was observed a handful of times. V and J are TRBV19 and TRBJ2-5; no clear D gene. The germline gives CDR1 LNHDA, CDR2 SQIVND (reference sequence). V was pared by 5 bases and J by 1 base, with 11 bases between. The CDR3 sequence is 14 residues long. CDR3: CASSSPGVQETQYF. The CDR3 DNA reads as TGTGCCAGTAGTTCTCCAGGCGTCCAAGAGACCCAGTACTTC.

In this sample, this clone turned up a few times. V is TRBV9 and J is TRBJ2-3; TRBD1 matches at 7 bases. Germline assignment: CDR1 SGDLS and CDR2 YYNGEE. J gave up 0 bases and V 3 bases, and 4 bases lay outside the gene matches. This CDR3 spans 15 amino acids. The CDR3 loop reads CASSEGQFSTDTQYF. DNA of the CDR3: TGTGCCAGCAGCGAGGGACAGTTTAGCACAGATACGCAGTATTTT.

This chain connects TRBV5-1 to TRBJ1-2; 10 nucleotides line up with TRBD1. The CDR3 loop spans 14 amino acids. Trimming removed 4 bases from V and 3 bases from J; junction bases left unmatched: 3. Germline CDR1 and CDR2: SGHRS and YFSETQ. As DNA, the CDR3 is TGCGCCAGCAGCGCCGGGACAGGGGACTATGGCTACACCTTC. The encoded protein is CASSAGTGDYGYTF.

With regard to this clone: The junction shows a germline mismatch at one end, possibly a read error. Other DNA variants within this sample encode the same CDR3. The V call is TRBV6-1, the J call TRBJ1-4, with TRBD1 as a possible D gene (5 bases). Germline CDR1 and CDR2: MNHNS and SASEGT. The CDR3 consists of 15 residues. DNA of the CDR3: TGTGCCAGCAGCACATTTTTCCGGACAAATGAAAAGCTGTTTTTT. Encoded protein: CASSTFFRTNEKLFF.

V usage is TRBV5-1 and J usage is TRBJ1-5; 9 bases align to TRBD1. Germline trimming cut 2 bases from V and 4 bases from J; bases unmatched to any gene: 4. This CDR3 region has 15 residues. Germline V gene data show CDR1 as SGHRS and CDR2 as YFSETQ. Here the CDR3 reads CASSLTGGYNQPQHF. CDR3 bases: TGCGCCAGCAGCTTAACAGGGGGCTATAATCAGCCCCAGCATTTT.

The count of this clone is one. The chain has TRBV5-6 and TRBJ2-1, with TRBD1 matching over 7 bases. Trimming removed 4 bases from V and 7 bases from J; junction bases left unmatched: 14. This CDR3 comprises 16 residues. Germline CDR1 is SGHDT and CDR2 is YYEEEE. CDR3 in DNA: TGTGCCAGCAGCAGTACACGGGACAGTTTTTGGAATGAGCAGTTCTTC. It encodes CASSSTRDSFWNEQFF.

This clone showed up just a few times. The chain employs TRBV6-1 and TRBJ2-7; D gene unclear. In germline, CDR1 is MNHNS, CDR2 SASEGT. CDR3 length: 13 residues. The germline V and J ends were trimmed by 8 bases and 1 base, with 12 bases remaining between them. The CDR3 DNA sequence: TGTGCCAGCGGTAGATCGAAGTCCTACGAGCAGTACTTC. Protein: CASGRSKSYEQYF.

V is TRBV7-8 and J is TRBJ2-5; 7 bases are shared with TRBD2. Trimming removed 3 bases from V and 5 bases from J; junction bases left unmatched: 3. This CDR3 has 13 amino acids. Germline CDR1 SGHVS, CDR2 FQNEAQ. This CDR3 is CASSFYGGETQYF. CDR3 DNA: TGTGCCAGCAGCTTTTACGGGGGGGAGACCCAGTACTTC.

This chain joins TRBV2 and TRBJ2-5; 7 nucleotides match TRBD1. Germline values: CDR1 SNHLY, CDR2 FYNNEI. J gave up 5 bases and V 5 bases, and 14 bases lay outside the gene matches. The CDR3 extends over 16 amino acids. The CDR3 bases are TGTGCCAGCAGTAAATCCCTGGGGCCAGGGGGTGAGACCCAGTACTTC. Translated: CASSKSLGPGGETQYF.

The genes are TRBV19 and TRBJ1-1, with 7 bases that match TRBD1. The length of the CDR3 is 13 residues. V lost 2 bases, J lost 7 bases, and 4 bases stayed unmatched. Germline V lookup: CDR1 LNHDA, CDR2 SQIVND (reference sequence). This CDR3 reads CASSIRAGGEAFF. For the CDR3, the DNA is TGTGCCAGTAGTATAAGGGCAGGGGGTGAAGCTTTCTTT.

The rearrangement uses TRBV30 and TRBJ2-1, with 8 nucleotides matching TRBD1. From germline, CDR1 is GTSNPN and CDR2 SVGIG (reference sequence). CDR3 size: 15 residues. Unmatched junction bases numbered 9, after V lost 0 bases and J lost 8 bases. The CDR3 spells CAWSVEQGGIHEQFF. CDR3 sequence (DNA): TGTGCCTGGAGTGTAGAACAGGGGGGCATCCATGAGCAGTTCTTC.

The chain uses TRBV14 and TRBJ2-3; TRBD1 might be the D (6 bases). V was pared by 2 bases and J by 1 base, with 19 bases between. The CDR3 totals 18 residues. Germline-derived CDR1 and CDR2 are SGHDN and FVKESK. The CDR3 here is CASSQTGQSSVGTDTQYF. In DNA form, the CDR3 reads TGTGCCAGCAGCCAAACCGGACAGTCCTCGGTTGGCACAGATACGCAGTATTTT.

The chain uses TRBV28 and TRBJ2-1; D unresolved. This CDR3 is 12 amino acids long. V lost 3 bases, J lost 3 bases, and 3 bases lay in between. Per germline, CDR1 MDHEN and CDR2 SYDVKM. The CDR3 region is CASSFRYNEQFF. Here the CDR3 DNA reads TGTGCCAGCAGTTTCCGCTACAATGAGCAGTTCTTC.

The chain is built from TRBV7-9 and TRBJ1-2, with D tentatively TRBD1 (5 bases). This CDR3 region has 13 residues. The germline gives CDR1 SEHNR, CDR2 FQNEAQ (reference sequence). V was cut by 5 bases and J by 7 bases, with 14 bases left in between. The CDR3 protein is CASSRAREAGYTF. DNA for the CDR3: TGTGCCAGCAGCAGGGCCAGGGAGGCTGGCTACACCTTC.

This clone was seen a few times. This chain links TRBV19 with TRBJ2-7; D not certain. The length of the CDR3 is 11 residues. Germline V CDR1 and CDR2: LNHDA, SQIVND (reference sequence). The V gene lost 3 bases and the J gene lost 5 bases, with 5 bases spanning the gap. CDR3 in DNA: TGTGCCAGTAGTATGTCCGACGAGCAGTACTTC. It specifies CASSMSDEQYF.

This clone was recorded a few times. This chain uses TRBV6-6 with TRBJ1-2, with 8 bases matching TRBD1. After removal of 6 bases from V and 3 bases from J, the junction contained 3 bases not matched to a gene. CDR1 and CDR2 (germline): MNHNY, SVGAGI (reference sequence). The CDR3 is 13 residues long. CDR3 amino acids: CASRPGQDYGYTF. CDR3 bases: TGTGCCAGCAGGCCGGGACAGGACTATGGCTACACCTTC.